Only a few counts were recorded for the clone carrying this TCR beta chain. The antigen is undetermined. This record comes from a study of early T cells in non-severe SARS-CoV-2 infection. About the study: Bulk RNA from unsorted whole blood was sequenced; chains were unpaired. Overall study results and limits: Matching with VDJdb favored anti-spike CD8 responses (missing private and CD4 specificities).

The ends lost 1 base at V and 2 bases at J; junction bases unmatched: 4. CDR3 length: 16 residues. From germline, CDR1 is SGHRS and CDR2 YFSETQ. Unique molecular identifiers were added to individual cDNA molecules. TCRdb reprocessed the 5' RACE reads via MiXCR and lists one record per CDR3 protein. The top ten clones hold roughly 3.9% of a sample with 55,000 to 75,000 distinct CDR3 sequences, 10% to 15% of them seen once. The receptor's source is an adult who was a healthcare worker with PCR-confirmed SARS-CoV-2 infection or an uninfected control (not recorded which). Sample: whole blood. The chain couples TRBV5-1 to TRBJ2-4; 9 nucleotides align to TRBD2. The CDR3 loop is CASSLTSGLSKNIQYF. The DNA for the CDR3 is TGCGCCAGCAGCTTGACTAGCGGGTTGTCCAAAAACATTCAGTACTTC.